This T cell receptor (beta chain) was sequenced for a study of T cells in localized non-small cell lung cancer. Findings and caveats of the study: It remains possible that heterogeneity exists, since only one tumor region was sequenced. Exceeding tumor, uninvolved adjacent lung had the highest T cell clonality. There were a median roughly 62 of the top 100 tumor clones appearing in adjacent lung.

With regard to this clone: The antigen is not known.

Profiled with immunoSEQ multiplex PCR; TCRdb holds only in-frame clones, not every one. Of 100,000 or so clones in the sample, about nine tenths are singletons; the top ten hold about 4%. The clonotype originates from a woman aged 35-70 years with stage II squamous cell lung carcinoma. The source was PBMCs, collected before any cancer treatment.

As DNA, the CDR3 is TGTGCCACCGATAGCGGGTACTACGAGCAGTACTTC. It specifies CATDSGYYEQYF. The chain carries TRBV10-3 and TRBJ2-7; 7 bases fit TRBD2. CDR1 is ENHRY and CDR2 is SYGVKD in the germline V gene. Trimming took 10 bases from V and 3 from J; bases not matched to a gene: 6. The CDR3 is 12 amino acids.